The sequence of this TCR beta chain was determined in a study of Tregs in tolerant kidney transplant recipients. The nonmyeloablative bone marrow transplants came from related graft donors, with transient mixed chimerism. The CDR3 length is 16 residues. From germline, CDR1 is SGHTA and CDR2 FQGTGA. V trimming: 4 bases; J trimming: 4 bases; junction bases outside the gene matches: 9. The table came from immunoSEQ multiplex PCR; TCRdb's copy has only in-frame clones and leaves some out. The sample shows 65,000 to 85,000 clones, roughly nine tenths of them seen only once. The specimen was CD4+ T cells from blood (PBMCs), collected 24 months after the transplant. The gene calls are TRBV7-3 and TRBJ2-2; 7 positions agree with TRBD1. The TCR was taken from a human patient who received a combined kidney and bone marrow transplant. Some T cells may be graft donor cells. For the CDR3, the DNA is TGTGCCAGCAGCTCGCAGGGGGTTCGTAGCACCGGGGAGCTGTTTTTT. Translated: CASSSQGVRSTGELFF.